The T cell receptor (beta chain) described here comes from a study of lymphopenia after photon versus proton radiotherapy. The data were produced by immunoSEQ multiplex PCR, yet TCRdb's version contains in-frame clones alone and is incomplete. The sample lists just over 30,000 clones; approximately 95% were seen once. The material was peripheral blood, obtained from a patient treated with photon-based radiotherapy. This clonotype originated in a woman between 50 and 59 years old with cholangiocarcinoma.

The CDR3, as DNA: TGTGCCAGCAGCGTAGATTTCGCGGACGGGGAGCTGTTTTTT. Encoded protein: CASSVDFADGELFF. The V and J genes are TRBV9 and TRBJ2-2; D remains ambiguous. Looked up from germline, CDR1 is SGDLS and CDR2 is YYNGEE. The CDR3 has 14 amino acids. The V and J ends lost 0 bases and 7 bases respectively, with 10 bases between them.